The subject of this entry is one T cell receptor (beta chain). A Seattle source enrolled patients during active infection and followed them longitudinally. This entry belongs to a study of blood T cell repertoires in COVID-19. Study-wide background: From the United States, Italy and Spain came samples of acute and convalescent COVID-19. Sample material is recorded as cDNA or gDNA derived from T cells, B-cell-depleted T cells, or PBMCs.

Per the original methods: The assay estimated nucleated cells by amplifying reference gene primers. The protocol was immunoSEQ multiplex PCR, while the TCRdb copy is restricted to in-frame clones and leaves out a portion. V, J and clone size are taken as reported in that table, and D and trimming were inferred from the DNA itself. Of some 140,000 clones in the sample, roughly 83% were seen once. The CDR3 is 13 amino acids. Germline-derived CDR1 and CDR2 are MNHNY and SVGAGI (reference sequence). Trimming took 10 bases from V and 4 from J; bases not matched to a gene: 9. The gene calls are TRBV6-6 and TRBJ1-2, with TRBD1 matching 7 bases. The sample consisted of peripheral blood. The receptor was derived from an older woman with COVID-19, enrolled during active disease. As DNA, the CDR3 is TGTGCCACCGGGACAGAGCTTGCCTATGGCTACACCTTC. It yields the protein CATGTELAYGYTF.